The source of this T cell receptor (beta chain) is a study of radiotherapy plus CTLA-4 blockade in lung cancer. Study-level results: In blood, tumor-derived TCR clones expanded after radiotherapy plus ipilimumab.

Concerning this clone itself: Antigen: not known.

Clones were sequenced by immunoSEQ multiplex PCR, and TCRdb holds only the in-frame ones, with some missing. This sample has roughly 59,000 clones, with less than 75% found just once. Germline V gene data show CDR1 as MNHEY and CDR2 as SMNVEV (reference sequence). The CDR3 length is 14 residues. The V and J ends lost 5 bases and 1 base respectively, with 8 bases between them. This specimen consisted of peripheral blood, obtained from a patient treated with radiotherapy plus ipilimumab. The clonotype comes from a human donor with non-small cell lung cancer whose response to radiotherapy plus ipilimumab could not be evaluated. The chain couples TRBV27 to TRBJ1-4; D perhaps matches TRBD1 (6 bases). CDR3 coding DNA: TGTGCCAGCAGTAAAGGGGGAACTAATGAAAAACTGTTTTTT. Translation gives CASSKGGTNEKLFF.